The 27 T cell receptor beta chains below were found in one sample sequenced in a study of response to subunit inactivated influenza vaccine. MiXCR was run by TCRdb on the RT-PCR reads, yielding one entry per CDR3 protein. The table lists approximately 700,000 distinct CDR3 sequences, 15% to 18% of them singletons. This specimen consisted of PBMCs from blood, obtained approximately 13 days after vaccination. The receptor source for this set is a man aged 50-60 years who received an inactivated influenza vaccine.

This clonotype showed up just a few times. The rearrangement joins TRBV20-1 to TRBJ2-4; 8 bases align to TRBD1. Germline CDR1 DFQATT, CDR2 SNEGSKA (reference sequence). The V gene end was trimmed by 6 bases and the J gene end by 4 bases; junction bases not matched to a gene: 8. The CDR3 runs to 14 residues. CDR3 bases: TGCAGTGCGAAGACAGGGGCCAGAAAAAACATTCAGTACTTC. This sequence encodes CSAKTGARKNIQYF.

The rearrangement links TRBV11-2 to TRBJ1-4; possible D gene TRBD1, 6 bases. Germline assignment: CDR1 SGHAT and CDR2 FQNNGV. CDR3 length equals 17 residues. The ends were cut back, 5 bases at V and 3 bases at J, with 19 bases in the middle. DNA of the CDR3: TGTGCCAGCAGCGCGGGACGGTCAGGGGAGTCTAATGAAAAACTGTTTTTT. This codes for CASSAGRSGESNEKLFF. Full variable domain (missing parts from reference TRBV11-2 and TRBJ1-4): EAGVAQSPRYKIIEKRQSVAFWCNPISGHATLYWYQQILGQGPKLLIQFQNNGVVDDSQLPKDRFSAERLKGVDSTLKIQPAKLEDSAVYLCASSAGRSGESNEKLFFGSGTQLSVL.

The CDR3 spells CASSRNLKGYYGYTF. The CDR3, as DNA: TGCGCCAGCAGCCGAAACCTGAAGGGCTACTATGGCTACACCTTC. The chain carries TRBV4-3 and TRBJ1-2; D unclear. CDR1 LGHNA and CDR2 YSLEER come from the germline V gene. The V and J ends lost 4 bases and 3 bases respectively, with 15 bases between them. The CDR3 consists of 15 residues.

This clonotype was observed a few times. The J gene is TRBJ2-3, the V gene TRBV6-5; TRBD1 agrees at 9 bases. Germline V gene data show CDR1 as MNHEY and CDR2 as SVGAGI. Trimming removed 2 bases from V and 3 bases from J; junction bases left unmatched: 9. The CDR3 length is 17 residues. CDR3: CASSYATGQGYTDTQYF. CDR3 coding DNA: TGTGCCAGCAGTTACGCAACGGGACAGGGTTATACAGATACGCAGTATTTT.

This clonotype was counted at least ten times. The chain combines TRBV20-1 with TRBJ1-5; weak D call: TRBD1 (5 bases). The germline CDR1 and CDR2 sequences are DFQATT and SNEGSKA (reference sequence). The V end lost 3 bases, the J end lost 7 bases, and 10 bases lay between the germline ends. This CDR3 spans 12 amino acids. The CDR3 DNA is TGCAGTGCTAGTGGGGGTCGGCAGCCCCAGCATTTT. This sequence encodes CSASGGRQPQHF.

This chain connects TRBV2 to TRBJ1-2, with 11 bases aligning to TRBD1. The germline V gene has CDR1 SNHLY and CDR2 FYNNEI. The CDR3 sequence is 15 residues long. V shed 4 bases, J shed 5 bases, and the junction held 6 bases outside the gene matches. CDR3 in amino acids: CASSVEGQGGYGYTF. CDR3 DNA sequence: TGTGCCAGCAGTGTCGAGGGACAGGGGGGGTATGGCTACACCTTC.

This chain links TRBV5-1 with TRBJ2-7; 8 bases align to TRBD1. CDR3 size: 15 residues. V lost 1 base and J lost 7; bases outside the gene matches: 10. The germline V gene has CDR1 SGHRS and CDR2 YFSETQ. Written as DNA, the CDR3 is TGCGCCAGCAGCTTGTTTCAGGGGGCGGAATATGAGCAGTACTTC. Encoded protein: CASSLFQGAEYEQYF.

This clonotype was found a few times. The V gene is TRBV5-7, the J gene TRBJ2-1, with 8 bases aligning to TRBD1. TRBV5-7 carries the ORF label, with uncertain function. This CDR3 has 16 residues. Germline trimming cut 1 base from V and 9 bases from J; bases unmatched to any gene: 12. CDR3 bases: TGTGCCAGCAGCTTGTATCCCCGGGACAGGTGGGGTGAGCAGTTCTTC. Translation gives CASSLYPRDRWGEQFF.

V gene TRBV5-5 combines with J gene TRBJ2-7; 13 nucleotides agree with TRBD2. There are 16 residues in the CDR3. J was trimmed by 5 bases and V by 5 bases; bases with no gene match: 10. In germline, CDR1 is SGHKS, CDR2 YYEKEE (reference sequence). The CDR3 region is CASRAPGTSGVHEQYF. The CDR3 coding sequence is TGTGCCAGCAGAGCCCCCGGGACTAGCGGGGTCCACGAGCAGTACTTC.

CDR3 amino acids: CASRTPRGRNTEAFF. CDR3 coding DNA: TGCGCCAGCAGAACGCCGCGGGGGCGGAACACTGAAGCTTTCTTT. The chain combines TRBV10-1 with TRBJ1-1; D possibly corresponds to TRBD1 (6 bases). V lost 6 bases to trimming and J lost 1 base, with 15 bases between them. The CDR3 covers 15 residues. Looked up from germline, CDR1 is WNHNN and CDR2 is SYGVQD (reference sequence).

This clonotype has just a few counts. The chain recombines TRBV20-1 with TRBJ1-5; unclear D gene. V lost 6 bases and J lost 7, with 19 bases in between. This CDR3 region has 14 residues. Germline V CDR1 and CDR2: DFQATT, SNEGSKA (reference sequence). The DNA for the CDR3 is TGCAGTGCCAGTCGGGCTCACGTAGGGCAGCCCCAGCATTTT. It specifies CSASRAHVGQPQHF.

This clonotype was counted a few times. The chain links TRBV7-9 to TRBJ1-1, with D tentatively TRBD1 (5 bases). The CDR3 consists of 14 residues. Germline V lookup: CDR1 SEHNR, CDR2 FQNEAQ (reference sequence). Trimming removed 1 base from V and 8 bases from J, with 14 bases in between. The CDR3 loop is CASSLVSSGQEAFF. In DNA, the CDR3 is TGTGCCAGCAGCTTAGTGAGTAGTGGACAAGAAGCTTTCTTT.

J is TRBJ2-7 and V is TRBV11-2; 10 nucleotides agree with TRBD2. Germline CDR1 reads SGHAT; CDR2 reads FQNNGV. The CDR3 runs to 15 residues. J was trimmed by 2 bases and V by 5 bases; bases with no gene match: 6. CDR3 nucleotide sequence: TGTGCCAGCAGCCCCTGGCTAGCGGGAGCCTACGAGCAGTACTTC. This translates into CASSPWLAGAYEQYF.

V usage is TRBV2 and J usage is TRBJ1-2, with 9 bases lining up with TRBD1. The J segment lost 8 bases and the V segment lost 8 bases, leaving 12 bases of the junction unmatched. This CDR3 comprises 14 residues. Germline V gene sequence: CDR1 SNHLY, CDR2 FYNNEI. The CDR3 is CASGVDRGERGYTF. The CDR3 DNA reads TGTGCCAGCGGAGTCGACAGGGGGGAGCGAGGCTACACCTTC.

V is TRBV11-2 and J is TRBJ2-5; 7 bases align to TRBD2. Germline V gives CDR1 SGHAT, CDR2 FQNNGV. V was pared by 1 base and J by 1 base, with 6 bases of the junction left unmatched. This CDR3 comprises 16 residues. For the CDR3, the DNA is TGTGCCAGCAGCTTAGGAGGACTAGGGCTCCAAGAGACCCAGTACTTC. It encodes CASSLGGLGLQETQYF.

This clonotype was counted between two and nine times. The chain employs TRBV7-2 and TRBJ2-7; TRBD1 agrees at 8 bases. The J segment lost 7 bases and the V segment lost 4 bases, leaving 15 bases of the junction unmatched. The CDR3 sequence is 16 residues long. CDR1 is SGHTA and CDR2 is FQGNSA in the germline V gene. The CDR3 DNA reads TGTGCCAGCAGCTCCCAGGGGGCGTCTAGATCGGGTGAGCAGTACTTC. Amino acid sequence: CASSSQGASRSGEQYF.

This clonotype showed up many times. The chain recombines TRBV7-9 with TRBJ2-1, with D unresolved. V was trimmed by 3 bases and J by 15 bases, leaving 18 bases between them. CDR1 and CDR2 from the germline V gene are SEHNR and FQNEAQ (reference sequence). CDR3 size: 13 residues. CDR3 sequence: CASSLGLKDSGFF. In nucleotides, the CDR3 is TGTGCCAGCAGCTTGGGTCTGAAAGATTCTGGGTTCTTC.

This clonotype came up a few times. The rearrangement links TRBV18 to TRBJ1-1, with D perhaps TRBD1 (5 bases). Looked up from germline, CDR1 is KGHSH and CDR2 is LQKENI. CDR3 length: 14 amino acids. Trimming pared 6 bases from V and 4 bases from J, leaving 15 bases between. The CDR3 here is CASSPGLDVTEAFF. CDR3 DNA sequence: TGTGCCAGCTCCCCGGGACTAGATGTCACTGAAGCTTTCTTT.

This clonotype has more than one count but fewer than ten. The chain uses TRBV27 and TRBJ2-1; D perhaps matches TRBD1 (5 bases). The V end was cut by 1 base, the J end by 5 bases, with 9 bases between. Germline V gives CDR1 MNHEY, CDR2 SMNVEV (reference sequence). CDR3 length: 14 amino acids. The CDR3 spells CASSLYPTDNEQFF. The CDR3 coding sequence is TGTGCCAGCAGTTTATATCCGACAGACAATGAGCAGTTCTTC.

V is TRBV5-1 and J is TRBJ1-3; D call uncertain. The CDR3 spans 14 residues. V was shortened by 0 bases and J by 2 bases, with 6 bases between the two germline ends. Germline assignment: CDR1 SGHRS and CDR2 YFSETQ. This chain's CDR3 is CASSLVQPGNTIYF. CDR3 DNA: TGCGCCAGCAGCTTGGTTCAGCCTGGAAACACCATATATTTT.

The genes are TRBV6-1 and TRBJ1-5, with TRBD1 identical over 9 bases. Unmatched junction bases numbered 3, after V lost 4 bases and J lost 2 bases. CDR1 is MNHNS, CDR2 SASEGT, per germline. There are 15 residues in the CDR3. CDR3 protein: CASSAWTGGNQPQHF. The CDR3 nucleotides are TGTGCCAGCAGTGCATGGACAGGGGGCAATCAGCCCCAGCATTTT.

This clonotype was observed many times. J is TRBJ2-7 and V is TRBV7-9, with a weak D call TRBD1 (6 bases). V lost 0 bases to trimming and J lost 3 bases, with 9 bases between them. This CDR3 has 14 amino acids. Germline CDR1 reads SEHNR; CDR2 reads FQNEAQ (reference sequence). The chain's CDR3 is CASSLATGRYEQYF. The CDR3 nucleotides read TGTGCCAGCAGCTTAGCTACAGGGCGCTACGAGCAGTACTTC. The full variable domain, completed using reference TRBV7-9 and TRBJ2-7, is DTGVSQNPRHKITKRGQNVTFRCDPISEHNRLYWYRQTLGQGPEFLTYFQNEAQLEKSRLLSDRFSAERPKGSFSTLEIQRTEQGDSAMYLCASSLATGRYEQYFGPGTRLTVT.

The gene calls are TRBV12-3 or TRBV12-4 and TRBJ1-2; D ambiguous. V gave up 3 bases and J gave up 4 bases, with 12 bases separating them. This CDR3 region has 14 residues. The CDR3 DNA reads as TGTGCCAGCAGTTTTACGAGATCGGTCTATGGCTACACCTTC. Its translation is CASSFTRSVYGYTF.

The CDR3, as DNA: TGCGCCAGCAGCCAAGACTGGATAACGAACACCGGGGAGCTGTTTTTT. The encoded protein is CASSQDWITNTGELFF. V usage is TRBV4-1 and J usage is TRBJ2-2; D is unclear. Deletions cut 0 bases from V and 0 bases from J, with 8 bases between. CDR1 and CDR2 (germline): MGHRA, YSYEKL. The CDR3 totals 16 residues.

The chain uses TRBV5-1 and TRBJ2-2; 11 nucleotides agree with TRBD1. V shed 5 bases and J 7 bases; nucleotides not matched to a gene: 7. The CDR3 has 15 amino acids. Germline values: CDR1 SGHRS, CDR2 YFSETQ. This CDR3 is CASSWTGGDGGELFF. The CDR3 nucleotides are TGCGCCAGCAGTTGGACAGGGGGCGACGGCGGGGAGCTGTTTTTT.

V usage is TRBV20-1 and J usage is TRBJ1-2; TRBD1 aligns across 8 bases. Germline V gene sequence: CDR1 DFQATT, CDR2 SNEGSKA (reference sequence). CDR3 size: 12 residues. The V gene end was trimmed by 6 bases and the J gene end by 7 bases; junction bases not matched to a gene: 7. Written as DNA, the CDR3 is TGCAGTGCGGATCCAGGGGGCCTTGGCTACACCTTC. This codes for CSADPGGLGYTF.

In its sample, this clonotype was seen many times. The chain employs TRBV5-1 and TRBJ2-3; D remains unclear. This CDR3 contains 14 residues. V was trimmed by 4 bases and J by 6 bases, leaving 15 bases between them. From germline, CDR1 is SGHRS and CDR2 YFSETQ. This chain's CDR3 is CASSMDASSDTQYF. The CDR3 DNA reads TGCGCCAGCAGCATGGACGCGTCCTCCGATACGCAGTATTTT.